These 18 T cell receptor beta chains were sequenced from one sample in a study of T cell responses to AZD1222 COVID-19 vaccine. Clones were read by immunoSEQ multiplex PCR, and TCRdb kept only the in-frame ones, dropping some. The sample holds approximately 270,000 clones, almost 95% seen once. The sequenced sample was peripheral blood, obtained 28 days after the second AZD1222 dose. The receptors stem from an adult who received the AZD1222 COVID-19 vaccine.

The gene calls are TRBV3-1 (or the pseudogene TRBV3-2) and TRBJ2-7; TRBD2 matches 8 bases. The CDR3 length is 14 residues. The trim removed 6 bases at V and 6 bases at J, leaving 10 bases unmatched. Germline lookup yields CDR1 LGHDT and CDR2 YNNKEL (reference sequence). CDR3 in DNA: TGTGCCAGCAGTACAAGCGGGAGCAATGGCGAGCAGTACTTC. Its translation: CASSTSGSNGEQYF.

This chain connects TRBV3-1 (or the pseudogene TRBV3-2) to TRBJ1-2; TRBD1 matches at 10 bases. This CDR3 is 15 amino acids long. The J segment lost 5 bases and the V segment lost 4 bases, leaving 7 bases of the junction unmatched. The germline CDR1 and CDR2 sequences are LGHDT and YNNKEL (reference sequence). The chain's CDR3 is CASSPSRQGAYGYTF. CDR3 DNA: TGTGCCAGCAGCCCCTCCCGACAGGGGGCTTATGGCTACACCTTC.

The chain is built from TRBV14 and TRBJ2-6, with D hard to call. CDR3 length: 15 amino acids. V lost 1 base and J 0 bases, leaving 4 bases between the germline ends. Per the germline V gene, CDR1 is SGHDN and CDR2 is FVKESK. The CDR3 loop reads CASSQASSGANVLTF. The DNA for the CDR3 is TGTGCCAGCAGCCAAGCCAGCTCTGGGGCCAACGTCCTGACTTTC. Filled out from reference TRBV14 and TRBJ2-6, the complete variable domain reads EAGVTQFPSHSVIEKGQTVTLRCDPISGHDNLYWYRRVMGKEIKFLLHFVKESKQDESGMPNNRFLAERTGGTYSTLKVQPAELEDSGVYFCASSQASSGANVLTFGAGSRLTVL.

This clone came up a few times. This CDR3 is CASSSVTGWAEQYF. The CDR3 DNA is TGTGCCAGCAGCTCCGTGACAGGGTGGGCCGAGCAGTACTTC. The chain recombines TRBV7-8 with TRBJ2-7; 7 bases agree with TRBD1. Germline trimming cut 4 bases from V and 6 bases from J; bases unmatched to any gene: 9. CDR1 and CDR2 (germline): SGHVS, FQNEAQ. The CDR3 consists of 14 residues.

The chain employs TRBV9 and TRBJ2-1; 9 bases fit TRBD2. The V gene end was trimmed by 4 bases and the J gene end by 4 bases; junction bases not matched to a gene: 9. This CDR3 spans 16 amino acids. Per the germline V gene, CDR1 is SGDLS and CDR2 is YYNGEE. The CDR3, as DNA: TGTGCCAGCAGCCCCCTTAGACTAGCGGTTTACAATGAGCAGTTCTTC. Its translation: CASSPLRLAVYNEQFF.

As DNA, the CDR3 is TGTGCCAGCCACACCGACACAGCCTACGAGCAGTACTTC. Translated: CASHTDTAYEQYF. This sequence joins TRBV2 and TRBJ2-7, with D hard to call. V lost 8 bases, J lost 2 bases, and 13 bases lay in between. Germline lookup yields CDR1 SNHLY and CDR2 FYNNEI. The CDR3 runs to 13 residues.

The CDR3 sequence: CASSQRQGNEKLFF. The CDR3, as DNA: TGCGCCAGCAGCCAGCGGCAGGGTAATGAAAAACTGTTTTTT. The rearrangement links TRBV4-1 to TRBJ1-4, with TRBD1 as a possible D gene (5 bases). Per the germline V gene, CDR1 is MGHRA and CDR2 is YSYEKL. The CDR3 extends over 14 amino acids. V was trimmed by 3 bases and J by 4 bases, leaving 9 bases between them.

This clone came up a few times. The chain recombines TRBV5-1 with TRBJ1-2; 7 bases agree with TRBD1. This CDR3 contains 14 residues. Unmatched junction bases numbered 5, after V lost 4 bases and J lost 2 bases. CDR1 and CDR2 from the germline V gene are SGHRS and YFSETQ. CDR3 DNA sequence: TGCGCCAGCAGCCCGCGGGACAGCAACTATGGCTACACCTTC. Protein: CASSPRDSNYGYTF. Using reference TRBV5-1 and TRBJ1-2 for the parts outside the CDR3, the full variable domain is KAGVTQTPRYLIKTRGQQVTLSCSPISGHRSVSWYQQTPGQGLQFLFEYFSETQRNKGNFPGRFSGRQFSNSRSEMNVSTLELGDSALYLCASSPRDSNYGYTFGSGTRLTVV.

The chain couples TRBV6-4 to TRBJ2-3, with TRBD2 matching over 8 bases. Trimming removed 5 bases from V and 0 bases from J; junction bases left unmatched: 4. Germline-derived CDR1 and CDR2 are MRHNA and SNTAGT. The CDR3 runs to 15 residues. CDR3 DNA: TGTGCCAGCAGTAGAGCGGGAGCGAGCACAGATACGCAGTATTTT. This encodes CASSRAGASTDTQYF.

The V and J genes are TRBV5-4 and TRBJ1-2; TRBD1 agrees at 7 bases. Germline trimming cut 0 bases from V and 4 bases from J; bases unmatched to any gene: 3. CDR1 and CDR2 from the germline V gene are SGHNT and YYREEE (reference sequence). The CDR3 is 14 residues long. The CDR3 nucleotides are TGTGCCAGCAGCTTGGCCGGGACAGTCTATGGCTACACCTTC. Translation: CASSLAGTVYGYTF.

This clone was found once. The rearrangement joins TRBV12-5 to TRBJ1-1, with 8 bases that match TRBD1. The length of the CDR3 is 16 residues. Germline V gives CDR1 LGHNT, CDR2 FRNRAP. The ends lost 5 bases at V and 1 base at J; junction bases unmatched: 9. The CDR3 region is CASGREPGQANTEAFF. The DNA of the CDR3 is TGTGCTAGTGGTAGAGAACCGGGACAGGCGAACACTGAAGCTTTCTTT.

V and J are TRBV15 and TRBJ2-3; D call uncertain. The CDR3 runs 16 residues. Trimming shortened V by 4 bases and J by 6 bases, and 20 bases separated the two germline ends. CDR1 and CDR2 (germline): LNHNV, YYDKDF (reference sequence). CDR3 amino acids: CATSKTRVPRPDTQYF. CDR3 DNA sequence: TGTGCCACCAGCAAAACCCGGGTCCCGAGGCCCGATACGCAGTATTTT.

The CDR3 DNA is TGCAGTGGAAGTAACTATGGCTACACCTTC. It specifies CSGSNYGYTF. This sequence joins TRBV20-1 and TRBJ1-2; D remains ambiguous. V was clipped by 7 bases and J by 1 base, with 4 bases between them. Germline values: CDR1 DFQATT, CDR2 SNEGSKA (reference sequence). The CDR3 sequence is 10 residues long.

The chain links TRBV29-1 to TRBJ2-1; 16 bases are shared with TRBD2. The germline CDR1 and CDR2 sequences are SQVTM and ANQGSEA. The V and J ends lost 3 bases and 8 bases, in that order; junction bases with no gene match: 10. The length of the CDR3 is 17 residues. CDR3 sequence (DNA): TGCAGCGTTGACGGGACTAGCGGGGGGGGAGGTGTCGATGAGCAGTTCTTC. Its protein product is CSVDGTSGGGGVDEQFF.

V usage is TRBV3-1 (or the pseudogene TRBV3-2) and J usage is TRBJ2-2, with 9 bases lining up with TRBD2. The germline CDR1 and CDR2 sequences are LGHDT and YNNKEL (reference sequence). This CDR3 contains 15 residues. V trimming: 0 bases; J trimming: 8 bases; junction bases outside the gene matches: 4. The CDR3 sequence: CASSQDSSGRGELFF. The CDR3, as DNA: TGTGCCAGCAGCCAAGATAGTAGCGGGAGAGGGGAGCTGTTTTTT.

This clone was picked up a small number of times. The chain is built from TRBV2 and TRBJ2-1; 9 positions agree with TRBD2. V gave up 3 bases and J gave up 7 bases; unmatched junction bases: 4. The CDR3 has 14 residues. CDR1 is SNHLY, CDR2 FYNNEI, per germline. In DNA form, the CDR3 reads TGTGCCAGCAGTGATGTACTAGCGGGTAATGAGCAGTTCTTC. This encodes CASSDVLAGNEQFF.

J is TRBJ2-1 and V is TRBV12-3 or TRBV12-4, with D possibly TRBD1 on 7 matching bases. The CDR3 consists of 12 residues. The V end was cut by 10 bases, the J end by 15 bases, with 22 bases between. DNA of the CDR3: TGTGCCACCCGGAGGGACAGCCGTTCGTTGTTCTTC. Its translation: CATRRDSRSLFF.

The chain links TRBV9 to TRBJ2-3; weak D call: TRBD2 (5 bases). V lost 0 bases and J 0 bases, leaving 11 bases between the germline ends. Germline V lookup: CDR1 SGDLS, CDR2 YYNGEE. CDR3 size: 16 residues. The DNA for the CDR3 is TGTGCCAGCAGCGTAGTTACAGCGGCAAGCACAGATACGCAGTATTTT. Translated: CASSVVTAASTDTQYF.